The entry below describes one TCR beta chain. This entry belongs to a study of T cell changes during pregnancy in multiple sclerosis. In germline, CDR1 is SGHDN, CDR2 FVKESK. The V and J ends lost 2 bases and 6 bases, in that order; junction bases with no gene match: 8. This CDR3 region has 16 residues. TCRdb keeps only in-frame clones here, not all; method: immunoSEQ multiplex PCR. The sample consists of about 50,000 clones, 90% to 95% of them appearing once. This rearrangement joins TRBV14 to TRBJ2-1; 9 bases agree with TRBD1. The TCR was taken from a female donor with multiple sclerosis, enrolled in a pregnancy study. The source was CD8+ T cells from peripheral blood mononuclear cells, collected after pregnancy. The CDR3 DNA reads as TGTGCCAGCAGCCAAAAAGGGACAGGGTGGTTCAATGAGCAGTTCTTC. This sequence encodes CASSQKGTGWFNEQFF. Filled out from reference TRBV14 and TRBJ2-1, the complete variable domain reads EAGVTQFPSHSVIEKGQTVTLRCDPISGHDNLYWYRRVMGKEIKFLLHFVKESKQDESGMPNNRFLAERTGGTYSTLKVQPAELEDSGVYFCASSQKGTGWFNEQFFGPGTRLTVL.